The present entry profiles one T cell receptor (beta chain) with its context. TCRdb analysed the 5' RACE reads with MiXCR anew, one entry per CDR3 protein. This table has under 45,000 distinct CDR3 sequences, 20% to 25% appearing once. The sample belongs to a study of neurological immune-mediated disorders. Noted time point: technical triplicate 3. It was from 2 million PBMCs stored at -80 C that the unsorted libraries were obtained. The germline gives CDR1 SQVTM, CDR2 ANQGSEA. Trimming stripped 4 bases from V and 5 bases from J, with 14 bases between. The CDR3 totals 13 residues. This sequence originates from a man aged 60 to 69 with HTLV-1-associated myelopathy (HAM/TSP). The rearrangement uses TRBV29-1 and TRBJ2-5; no firm D call. Sequences were obtained from PBMCs. CDR3 nucleotides: TGCAGCGTTGGGACCAGAATGGGGGAGACCCAGTACTTC. As protein: CSVGTRMGETQYF.